This record covers a single TCR beta chain. The same CDR3 is also encoded by other DNA sequences in this sample. V lost 2 bases, J lost 5 bases, and 3 bases lay in between. CDR1 MDHEN and CDR2 SYDVKM come from the germline V gene. This CDR3 spans 12 amino acids. This specimen comes from a study of shared clonotypes between healthy human individuals. PBMC DNA, left unsorted, was sequenced on ten immunoSEQ deep assay plates. Clones were read by immunoSEQ multiplex PCR, and TCRdb kept only the in-frame ones, dropping some. The sample shows around 500,000 clones, around 73% of them seen only once. The sample was PBMCs. This TCR was recovered from a woman aged 40 to 50 in good health. Some clones in this sample may be carry-over from other donors' samples. The chain carries TRBV28 and TRBJ1-4; D call uncertain. The CDR3 nucleotides are TGTGCCAGCAGTTTACAAAATGAAAAACTGTTTTTT. It is translated as CASSLQNEKLFF.